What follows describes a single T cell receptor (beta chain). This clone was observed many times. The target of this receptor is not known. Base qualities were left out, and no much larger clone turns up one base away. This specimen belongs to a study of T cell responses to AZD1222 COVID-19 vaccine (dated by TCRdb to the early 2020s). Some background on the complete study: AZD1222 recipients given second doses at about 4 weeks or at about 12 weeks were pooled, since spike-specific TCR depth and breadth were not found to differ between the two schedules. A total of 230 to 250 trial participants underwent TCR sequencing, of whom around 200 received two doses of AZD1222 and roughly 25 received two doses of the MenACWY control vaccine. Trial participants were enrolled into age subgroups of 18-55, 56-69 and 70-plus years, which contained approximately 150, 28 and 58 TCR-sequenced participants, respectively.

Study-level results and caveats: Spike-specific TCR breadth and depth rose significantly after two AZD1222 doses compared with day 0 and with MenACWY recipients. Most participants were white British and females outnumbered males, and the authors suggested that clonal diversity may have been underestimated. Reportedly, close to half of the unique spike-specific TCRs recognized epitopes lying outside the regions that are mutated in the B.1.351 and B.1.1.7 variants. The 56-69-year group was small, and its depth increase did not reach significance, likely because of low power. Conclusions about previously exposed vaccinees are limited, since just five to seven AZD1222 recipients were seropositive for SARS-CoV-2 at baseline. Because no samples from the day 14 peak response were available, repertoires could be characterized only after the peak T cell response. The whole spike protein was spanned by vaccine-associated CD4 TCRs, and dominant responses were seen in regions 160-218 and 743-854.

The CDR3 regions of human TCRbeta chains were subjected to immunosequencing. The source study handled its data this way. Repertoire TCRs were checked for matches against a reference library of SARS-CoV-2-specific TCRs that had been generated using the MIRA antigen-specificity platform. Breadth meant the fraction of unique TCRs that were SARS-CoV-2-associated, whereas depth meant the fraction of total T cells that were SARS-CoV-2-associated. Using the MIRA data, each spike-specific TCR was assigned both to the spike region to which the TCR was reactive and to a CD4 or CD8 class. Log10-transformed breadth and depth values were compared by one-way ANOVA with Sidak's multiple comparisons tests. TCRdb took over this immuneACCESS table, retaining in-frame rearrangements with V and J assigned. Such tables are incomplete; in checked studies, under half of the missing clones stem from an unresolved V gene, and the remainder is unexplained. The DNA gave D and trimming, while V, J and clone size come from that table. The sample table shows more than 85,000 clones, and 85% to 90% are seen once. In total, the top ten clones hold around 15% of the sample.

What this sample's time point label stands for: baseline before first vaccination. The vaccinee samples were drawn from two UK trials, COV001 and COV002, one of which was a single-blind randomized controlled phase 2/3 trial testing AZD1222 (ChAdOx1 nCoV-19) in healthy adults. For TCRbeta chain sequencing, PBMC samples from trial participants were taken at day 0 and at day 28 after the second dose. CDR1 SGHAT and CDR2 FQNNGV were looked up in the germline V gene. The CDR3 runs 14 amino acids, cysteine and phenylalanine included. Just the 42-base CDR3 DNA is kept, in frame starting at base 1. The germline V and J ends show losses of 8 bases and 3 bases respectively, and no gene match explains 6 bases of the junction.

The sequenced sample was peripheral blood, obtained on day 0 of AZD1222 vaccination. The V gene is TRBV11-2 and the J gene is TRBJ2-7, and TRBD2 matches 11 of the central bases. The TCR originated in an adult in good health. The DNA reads TGTGCCAGCGGGACCGGGACTAGCGGCTACGAGCAGTACTTC. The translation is CASGTGTSGYEQYF.